This is a list of T cell receptor beta chains from one sample in a study of blood T cell repertoires in COVID-19. Sequenced by immunoSEQ multiplex PCR; TCRdb stores in-frame clones only, minus some. The repertoire includes more than 300,000 clones, about 90% of them detected once, and around 5.9% sits in the top ten. The sample comprised PBMCs or T cells enriched from blood (not recorded which). These receptors were taken from a young woman who had recovered from COVID-19. Each CDR3 is given with its conserved first and last residue. Fields, in order: CDR3 protein, V gene, J gene, clone size. Clone size is shown for a subset of rows, as once, few, many or a class of expanded clone.

CASSINGRAQPQHF,TRBV19,TRBJ1-5,-
CASSQVVAGEQFF,TRBV4-1,TRBJ2-1,-
CATSDSGGRVTDTQYF,TRBV24-1,TRBJ2-3,-
CASSSDRVPETQYF,TRBV11-2,TRBJ2-5,-
CASSAKMNTEAFF,TRBV18,TRBJ1-1,few
CASSLMSRRGVPDTQYF,TRBV27,TRBJ2-3,-
CASTPRDRVVNEQFF,TRBV6-6,TRBJ2-1,-
CASSLGQGMNTEAFF,TRBV5-6,TRBJ1-1,-
CASSHTEAGLSWAFF,TRBV6-5,TRBJ1-1,-
CASSLGTWEVGTEAFF,TRBV5-4,TRBJ1-1,once
CASSQQKNTEAFF,TRBV14,TRBJ1-1,-
CASSTFVGNTEAFF,TRBV19,TRBJ1-1,-
CAWSAGGGGYGYTF,TRBV30,TRBJ1-2,-
CASSPRDRGLGGYTF,TRBV7-9,TRBJ1-2,-
CAWSGSRDRAYEQYF,TRBV30,TRBJ2-7,-
CASNPMGRNYGYTF,TRBV19,TRBJ1-2,-
CASSSQGGNSPLHF,TRBV7-2,TRBJ1-6,-
CASSERNYGYTF,TRBV6-1,TRBJ1-2,-
CASSLAQGTNSPLHF,TRBV7-8,TRBJ1-6,-
CASSFSSSYNSPLHF,TRBV5-8,TRBJ1-6,-
CASSQDPAGGAELFF,TRBV4-3,TRBJ1-4,few
CASSFGLAGGQETQYF,TRBV5-1,TRBJ2-5,-
CASSYRQNTEAFF,TRBV6-5,TRBJ1-1,-